This is a list of T cell receptor beta chains from one sample in a study of cytomegalovirus exposure and HLA in healthy donors. Produced via immunoSEQ multiplex PCR; TCRdb's table is partial and in-frame only. The repertoire consists of 120,000 to 150,000 clones, with around 10% occurring once and the leading ten covering less than 2%. Sequenced input: PBMCs. All receptors derive from a male donor in good health and CMV-seronegative. Each CDR3 is given with its conserved first and last residue. The D gene is left open where the match is weak. Clone size is stated in some rows and not others, as once, few, many or a class when expanded.

CDR3 length,J gene,V gene,D gene,clone size,CDR3 protein,CDR3 DNA
16,TRBJ2-3,TRBV28,TRBD2,few,CASSFLAGVQSDTQYF,TGTGCCAGCAGTTTCCTAGCGGGTGTTCAATCAGATACGCAGTATTTT
18,TRBJ2-3,TRBV10-3,-,-,CAISDSERVYTSTDTQYF,TGTGCCATCAGTGACTCAGAACGGGTCTACACTAGCACAGATACGCAGTATTTT
16,TRBJ2-2,TRBV7-7,TRBD2,few,CASSPLASGNTGELFF,TGTGCCAGCAGCCCACTGGCTAGCGGTAACACCGGGGAGCTGTTTTTT
15,TRBJ2-3,TRBV5-4,TRBD1,few,CASSANRGVTDTQYF,TGTGCCAGCAGCGCGAACAGGGGGGTCACAGATACGCAGTATTTT
13,TRBJ2-7,TRBV4-3,TRBD1,-,CASSPDRGYEQYF,TGCGCCAGCAGCCCGGACAGGGGATACGAGCAGTACTTC
15,TRBJ2-7,TRBV21-1,-,-,CASSKPGVVGDEQYF,TGTGCCAGCAGCAAACCGGGGGTAGTCGGGGACGAGCAGTACTTC
16,TRBJ2-7,TRBV4-3,TRBD2,-,CASSQDVTSGGYEQYF,TGCGCCAGCAGCCAAGATGTGACTAGCGGGGGCTACGAGCAGTACTTC
17,TRBJ2-3,TRBV5-1,TRBD1,-,CASSRTTGGVGTDTQYF,TGCGCCAGCAGCCGGACGACAGGGGGCGTCGGCACAGATACGCAGTATTTT
20,TRBJ2-7,TRBV6-8,TRBD1,few,CASSYTLNRSWDRAPYEQYF,TGTGCCAGCAGTTACACCTTGAATAGGTCTTGGGACAGGGCTCCCTACGAGCAGTACTTC
15,TRBJ2-7,TRBV6-6,TRBD1,few,CASSYFPDRGGEQYF,TGTGCCAGCAGTTACTTTCCGGACAGGGGAGGTGAGCAGTACTTC
15,TRBJ2-5,TRBV5-1,TRBD2,-,CASSPGLAGGETQYF,TGCGCCAGCAGCCCAGGACTAGCGGGAGGAGAGACCCAGTACTTC
16,TRBJ2-2,TRBV4-3,TRBD1,few,CASSPTDRANTGELFF,TGCGCCAGCAGCCCTACGGACAGGGCGAACACCGGGGAGCTGTTTTTT